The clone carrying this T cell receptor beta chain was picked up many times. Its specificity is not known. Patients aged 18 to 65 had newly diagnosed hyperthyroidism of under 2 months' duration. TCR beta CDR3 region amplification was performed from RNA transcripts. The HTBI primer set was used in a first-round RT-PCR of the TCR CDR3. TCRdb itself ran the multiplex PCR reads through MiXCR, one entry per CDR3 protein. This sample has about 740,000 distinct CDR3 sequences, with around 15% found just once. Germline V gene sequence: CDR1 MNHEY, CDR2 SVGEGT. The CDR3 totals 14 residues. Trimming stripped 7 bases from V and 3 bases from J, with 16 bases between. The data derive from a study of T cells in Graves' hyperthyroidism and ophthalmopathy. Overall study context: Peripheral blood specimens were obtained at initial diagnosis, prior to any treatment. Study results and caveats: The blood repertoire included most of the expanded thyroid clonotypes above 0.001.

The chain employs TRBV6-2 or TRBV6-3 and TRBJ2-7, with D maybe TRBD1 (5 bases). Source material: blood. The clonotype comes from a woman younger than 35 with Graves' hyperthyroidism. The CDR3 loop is CASTPNRRGYEQYF. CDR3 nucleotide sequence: TGTGCCAGCACCCCAAACCGAAGGGGCTACGAGCAGTACTTC.